These 7 T cell receptor beta chains came from one sample sequenced in a study of blood T cell repertoires in COVID-19. Generated by immunoSEQ multiplex PCR, the TCRdb table keeps only in-frame clones and is missing some. The data hold some 280,000 clones, with about 88% observed a single time. The sample taken for sequencing was peripheral blood. Every receptor here comes from an older woman with acute or convalescent COVID-19.

This chain links TRBV7-2 with TRBJ1-2; no firm D call. Germline CDR1 reads SGHTA; CDR2 reads FQGNSA. The CDR3 runs 14 residues. The V end was cut by 5 bases, the J end by 8 bases, with 18 bases between. DNA of the CDR3: TGTGCCAGCAGCCCACAGAAGGTGGGAGTGGGCTACACCTTC. Protein product: CASSPQKVGVGYTF.

The rearrangement links TRBV6-6 to TRBJ1-1, with D perhaps TRBD1 (5 bases). Germline CDR1 MNHNY, CDR2 SVGAGI (reference sequence). This CDR3 comprises 15 residues. The V gene lost 2 bases and the J gene lost 10 bases, with 20 bases spanning the gap. The CDR3 loop is CASSYGALDIQRAFF. For the CDR3, the DNA is TGTGCCAGCAGTTACGGGGCCTTGGACATTCAGAGAGCTTTCTTT.

The V gene is TRBV29-1, the J gene TRBJ1-2, with TRBD1 identical over 9 bases. Per the germline V gene, CDR1 is SQVTM and CDR2 is ANQGSEA. The V gene end was trimmed by 8 bases and the J gene end by 3 bases; junction bases not matched to a gene: 7. This CDR3 spans 13 amino acids. This chain's CDR3 is CSTRTGADYGYTF. The CDR3 DNA is TGCAGCACAAGGACAGGGGCGGACTATGGCTACACCTTC.

The J gene is TRBJ2-7, the V gene TRBV19, with a weak D call TRBD1 (5 bases). The CDR3 is made up of 13 amino acids. Germline CDR1 LNHDA, CDR2 SQIVND (reference sequence). Trimming left V 3 bases short and J 5 bases short, with 11 bases between. The CDR3 DNA reads TGTGCCAGTAGTATCCCGGCAGGGAACGAGCAGTACTTC. This codes for CASSIPAGNEQYF. The full variable domain, in which reference TRBV19 and TRBJ2-7 provide the parts outside the CDR3, is DGGITQSPKYLFRKEGQNVTLSCEQNLNHDAMYWYRQDPGQGLRLIYYSQIVNDFQKGDIAEGYSVSREKKESFPLTVTSAQKNPTAFYLCASSIPAGNEQYFGPGTRLTVT.

The CDR3 loop reads CAISESIGVRYGYTF. As DNA, the CDR3 is TGTGCCATCAGTGAGTCGATAGGGGTTCGATATGGCTACACCTTC. The gene calls are TRBV10-3 and TRBJ1-2, with a tentative D call TRBD1 (5 bases). The V gene's germline CDR1 is ENHRY and CDR2 SYGVKD. Trimming cost V 0 bases and J 5 bases, with 13 bases left between them. The CDR3 extends over 15 amino acids.

The chain uses TRBV18 and TRBJ1-2, with 10 bases lining up with TRBD1. Per germline, CDR1 KGHSH and CDR2 LQKENI. The trim removed 4 bases at V and 2 bases at J, leaving 1 base unmatched. This CDR3 region has 14 residues. The CDR3 reads CASSRGQGNYGYTF. The CDR3 DNA sequence: TGTGCCAGCTCACGGGGACAGGGGAACTATGGCTACACCTTC.

The rearrangement links TRBV5-1 to TRBJ1-1; no clear D. The germline CDR1 and CDR2 sequences are SGHRS and YFSETQ. The V gene lost 7 bases and the J gene lost 2 bases, with 15 bases spanning the gap. The CDR3 has 14 residues. As DNA, the CDR3 is TGCGCCAGCTCAAATCGGACGGGAAACACTGAAGCTTTCTTT. This codes for CASSNRTGNTEAFF.